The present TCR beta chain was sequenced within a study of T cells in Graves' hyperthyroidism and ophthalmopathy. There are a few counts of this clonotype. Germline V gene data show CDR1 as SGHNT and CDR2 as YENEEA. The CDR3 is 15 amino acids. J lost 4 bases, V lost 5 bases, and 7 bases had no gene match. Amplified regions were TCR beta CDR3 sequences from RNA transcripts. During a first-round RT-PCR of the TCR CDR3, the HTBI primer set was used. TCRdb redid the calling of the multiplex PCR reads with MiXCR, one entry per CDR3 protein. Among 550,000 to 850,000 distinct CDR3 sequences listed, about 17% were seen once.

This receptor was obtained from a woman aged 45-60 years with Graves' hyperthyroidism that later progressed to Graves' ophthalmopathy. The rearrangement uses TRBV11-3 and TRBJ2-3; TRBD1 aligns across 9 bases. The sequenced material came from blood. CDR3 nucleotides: TGTGCCAGCAGCCCCGCGGGGACAGGGCCAGATACGCAGTATTTT. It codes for CASSPAGTGPDTQYF.